Shown below are 26 T cell receptor beta chains from a single sample sequenced in a study of OX40 agonist ivuxolimab in advanced cancers. To prepare the library, the immunoSEQ multiplex PCR assay was applied. Here the immuneACCESS table is served through TCRdb, limited to in-frame sequences with V and J called. Missing clones are a known gap in these copies; in checked studies unresolved V genes cover under half, and the rest lacks a known reason. The sample includes roughly 100,000 clones, with roughly 95% observed a single time. The ten biggest clones cover around 2.2% of the sample. Sequencing used CD4+ or CD8+ T cells sorted from blood, obtained in a trial of the OX40 agonist ivuxolimab. The receptors were sampled from an adult with an advanced solid tumor such as melanoma, head and neck, liver or kidney cancer.

The CDR3 loop reads CASSLGGQALDIQYF. The CDR3 nucleotides are TGCGCCAGCAGCTTGGGGGGACAGGCTCTGGACATTCAGTACTTC. The chain combines TRBV5-1 with TRBJ2-4; TRBD1 aligns across 8 bases. The trim removed 0 bases at V and 8 bases at J, leaving 7 bases unmatched. The germline V gene has CDR1 SGHRS and CDR2 YFSETQ. The CDR3 covers 15 residues.

V is TRBV6-6 and J is TRBJ2-7, with D perhaps TRBD1 or TRBD2 (6 bases each). This CDR3 has 13 residues. The germline gives CDR1 MNHNY, CDR2 SVGAGI (reference sequence). Trimming removed 8 bases from V and 7 bases from J, with 18 bases in between. CDR3 loop: CASLPGARGEQYF. The CDR3 DNA reads TGTGCCAGCTTACCGGGGGCTAGAGGAGAGCAGTACTTC.

The chain is built from TRBV28 and TRBJ2-7; D is unresolved. The germline V gene has CDR1 MDHEN and CDR2 SYDVKM. The CDR3 spans 11 residues. V was trimmed by 5 bases and J by 1 base, leaving 3 bases between them. In DNA form, the CDR3 reads TGTGCCAGCAGTGCATCCTACGAGCAGTACTTC. This encodes CASSASYEQYF.

The chain combines TRBV19 with TRBJ2-7; D possibly matches TRBD1 or TRBD2 (5 bases each). V lost 1 base, J lost 5 bases, and 9 bases lay in between. The CDR3 has 13 residues. Germline CDR1 and CDR2: LNHDA and SQIVND (reference sequence). CDR3 coding DNA: TGTGCCAGTAGTATAGGGCAGGGACACGAGCAGTACTTC. The encoded protein is CASSIGQGHEQYF.

The rearrangement joins TRBV7-9 to TRBJ2-5, with D perhaps assigned TRBD1 or TRBD2 (6 bases each). The germline V and J ends were trimmed by 5 bases and 4 bases, with 20 bases remaining between them. Germline loops: CDR1 SEHNR, CDR2 FQNEAQ (reference sequence). The CDR3 is made up of 16 amino acids. This CDR3 reads CASSPGAQGLGETQYF. The CDR3 DNA is TGTGCCAGCAGCCCGGGGGCGCAGGGGCTTGGAGAGACCCAGTACTTC.

This chain uses TRBV15 with TRBJ1-4; the D is unclear. The CDR3 spans 15 residues. Trimming removed 0 bases from V and 2 bases from J, with 7 bases in between. Per germline, CDR1 LNHNV and CDR2 YYDKDF (reference sequence). The CDR3 here is CATSRDAGTNEKLFF. DNA of the CDR3: TGTGCCACCAGCAGAGATGCCGGGACTAATGAAAAACTGTTTTTT.

Here the CDR3 reads CASSTRLAGEEWVTGELFF. CDR3 nucleotide sequence: TGTGCCAGCAGTACTCGACTAGCGGGAGAAGAATGGGTCACCGGGGAGCTGTTTTTT. The gene calls are TRBV28 and TRBJ2-2; 12 bases fit TRBD2. This CDR3 spans 19 amino acids. With V trimmed by 5 bases and J by 4 bases, 14 bases remained unmatched. Germline V gene data show CDR1 as MDHEN and CDR2 as SYDVKM.

This clone came up once. The CDR3 here is CASGLVQVTYNEQFF. The CDR3 DNA is TGTGCTAGTGGTTTGGTGCAGGTAACTTACAATGAGCAGTTCTTC. The chain uses TRBV12-5 and TRBJ2-1; D is ambiguous. In germline, CDR1 is LGHNT, CDR2 FRNRAP. This CDR3 has 15 amino acids. V was shortened by 0 bases and J by 4 bases, with 10 bases between the two germline ends.

The rearrangement joins TRBV6-4 to TRBJ1-1; D is possibly TRBD1 (6 bases). CDR3 length: 13 residues. V lost 6 bases, J lost 8 bases, and 16 bases lay in between. Germline V gene sequence: CDR1 MRHNA, CDR2 SNTAGT. The CDR3 DNA follows: TGTGCCAGCAGGCCCCTCCCGGGACAAGAAGCTTTCTTT. Protein sequence: CASRPLPGQEAFF.

This chain connects TRBV5-6 to TRBJ2-7; unclear D gene. Germline assignment: CDR1 SGHDT and CDR2 YYEEEE. The CDR3 is 14 amino acids. The ends were cut back, 3 bases at V and 0 bases at J, with 10 bases in the middle. The CDR3 reads CASSSGLASYEQYF. DNA of the CDR3: TGTGCCAGCAGCTCTGGGCTCGCCTCCTACGAGCAGTACTTC.

This clone appeared a single time. V usage is TRBV2 and J usage is TRBJ1-5; D possibly corresponds to TRBD1 (5 bases). Germline CDR1 reads SNHLY; CDR2 reads FYNNEI. The CDR3 spans 13 residues. Trimming took 3 bases from V and 5 from J, leaving 8 bases between them. This chain's CDR3 is CASSDDSYQPQHF. The CDR3 DNA reads as TGTGCCAGCAGTGACGACAGTTATCAGCCCCAGCATTTT.

The chain uses TRBV7-8 and TRBJ2-3; D gene unclear. Deletions cut 3 bases from V and 2 bases from J, with 6 bases between. The CDR3 extends over 13 amino acids. The germline CDR1 and CDR2 sequences are SGHVS and FQNEAQ. This CDR3 reads CASSFGPTDTQYF. Here the CDR3 DNA reads TGTGCCAGCAGCTTTGGGCCCACAGATACGCAGTATTTT.

V gene TRBV14 combines with J gene TRBJ1-2, with a weak D call TRBD1 (5 bases). This CDR3 has 14 amino acids. The V gene's germline CDR1 is SGHDN and CDR2 FVKESK. V shed 2 bases and J shed 7 bases, with 14 bases lying between them. CDR3 in DNA: TGTGCCAGCAGCCAAACACTGTCGGGGGGTGGCTACACCTTC. It yields the protein CASSQTLSGGGYTF.

V is TRBV5-4 and J is TRBJ2-2, with D hard to call. Between the trimmed V and J ends, which lost 3 bases and 7 bases, there was a span of 13 bases. This CDR3 has 14 amino acids. Germline assignment: CDR1 SGHNT and CDR2 YYREEE (reference sequence). The CDR3 DNA reads as TGTGCCAGCAGCTCGCCCGGAACTCACGGGGAGCTGTTTTTT. Translated, it gives CASSSPGTHGELFF.

The chain combines TRBV27 with TRBJ2-2, with 7 bases lining up with TRBD2. Germline V gene data show CDR1 as MNHEY and CDR2 as SMNVEV (reference sequence). The CDR3 runs to 16 residues. The V segment lost 4 bases and the J segment 4 bases; nucleotides outside the gene matches: 9. The CDR3 reads CASSSLTSLGTGELFF. CDR3 nucleotides: TGTGCCAGCAGTTCCCTGACTAGCTTGGGCACCGGGGAGCTGTTTTTT.

Here the CDR3 DNA reads TGCGCCAGCAGCCAATCCTCCTACAATGAGCAGTTCTTC. Translation: CASSQSSYNEQFF. V gene TRBV4-1 combines with J gene TRBJ2-1; D gene ambiguous. Germline loops: CDR1 MGHRA, CDR2 YSYEKL. The CDR3 is 13 residues long. Trimming shortened V by 2 bases and J by 0 bases, and 2 bases separated the two germline ends.

This chain links TRBV19 with TRBJ2-7; D remains ambiguous. CDR1 LNHDA and CDR2 SQIVND come from the germline V gene (reference sequence). The CDR3 is made up of 14 amino acids. Trimming pared 5 bases from V and 4 bases from J, leaving 15 bases between. CDR3 loop: CASSPQVATYEQYF. The CDR3 nucleotides read TGTGCCAGTAGTCCCCAGGTGGCGACGTACGAGCAGTACTTC.

This chain links TRBV19 with TRBJ2-1; D may be TRBD1 (6 bases). Deletions cut 6 bases from V and 0 bases from J, with 12 bases between. Per germline, CDR1 LNHDA and CDR2 SQIVND (reference sequence). This CDR3 is built from 15 residues. CDR3 in DNA: TGTGCCAGTAGGGATACAGGGAGCTCCTACAATGAGCAGTTCTTC. Translated, it gives CASRDTGSSYNEQFF.

The J gene is TRBJ2-7, the V gene TRBV6-5; 8 bases fit TRBD2. There are 15 residues in the CDR3. Germline CDR1 reads MNHEY; CDR2 reads SVGAGI. The junction had 9 bases not matched to a gene; V was cut back by 6 bases and J by 2 bases. The DNA of the CDR3 is TGTGCCAGCAGCACCCCTAGCGGGCCAACCTACGAGCAGTACTTC. Translated, it gives CASSTPSGPTYEQYF.

The chain recombines TRBV19 with TRBJ1-3; maybe TRBD1 (6 bases). CDR1 LNHDA and CDR2 SQIVND come from the germline V gene (reference sequence). V was trimmed by 5 bases and J by 5 bases, leaving 16 bases between them. CDR3 length: 15 amino acids. CDR3 residues: CASSPTTGLRNTIYF. The DNA for the CDR3 is TGTGCCAGTAGTCCTACCACAGGGTTAAGAAACACCATATATTTT. The variable domain in full, with the rest retrieved from reference TRBV19 and TRBJ1-3, is DGGITQSPKYLFRKEGQNVTLSCEQNLNHDAMYWYRQDPGQGLRLIYYSQIVNDFQKGDIAEGYSVSREKKESFPLTVTSAQKNPTAFYLCASSPTTGLRNTIYFGEGSWLTVV.

The chain has TRBV19 and TRBJ2-7; possibly TRBD1 for D (6 bases). Germline V gives CDR1 LNHDA, CDR2 SQIVND (reference sequence). Trimming left V 5 bases short and J 1 base short, with 15 bases between. There are 15 residues in the CDR3. The CDR3 region has the DNA TGTGCCAGTAGTTGGGGATCAGGGGCGTCCTACGAGCAGTACTTC. Its protein is CASSWGSGASYEQYF.

V gene TRBV4-3 combines with J gene TRBJ2-5, with 8 bases that match TRBD2. The germline V gene has CDR1 LGHNA and CDR2 YSLEER. The CDR3 covers 15 residues. The V gene end was trimmed by 0 bases and the J gene end by 11 bases; junction bases not matched to a gene: 11. CDR3 nucleotides: TGCGCCAGCAGCCAAGATCGGGAGGGAGCGAGGGAGCAGTACTTC. Its translation: CASSQDREGAREQYF.

V usage is TRBV27 and J usage is TRBJ2-3; D not certain. The germline gives CDR1 MNHEY, CDR2 SMNVEV (reference sequence). The V end lost 8 bases, the J end lost 2 bases, and 2 bases lay between the germline ends. This CDR3 contains 10 residues. CDR3 residues: CASATDTQYF. In DNA, the CDR3 is TGTGCCAGCGCCACAGATACGCAGTATTTT.

The chain is built from TRBV7-3 and TRBJ2-7, with D perhaps matching TRBD1 (6 bases). This CDR3 comprises 15 residues. V was cut by 6 bases and J by 2 bases, with 17 bases left in between. CDR1 is SGHTA, CDR2 FQGTGA, per germline. The CDR3 DNA reads TGTGCCAGCAGAGTTGGTCCAGGGGCTGCCTACGAGCAGTACTTC. This codes for CASRVGPGAAYEQYF.

The chain has TRBV6-5 and TRBJ2-7; D is ambiguous. Germline V gives CDR1 MNHEY, CDR2 SVGAGI. V was cut by 6 bases and J by 0 bases, with 6 bases left in between. The length of the CDR3 is 12 residues. In nucleotides, the CDR3 is TGTGCCAGCAGCGCTAGCTCCTACGAGCAGTACTTC. Translated, it gives CASSASSYEQYF.

This chain uses TRBV10-3 with TRBJ1-1; maybe TRBD1 (5 bases). Per the germline V gene, CDR1 is ENHRY and CDR2 is SYGVKD. This CDR3 has 14 residues. V was pared by 2 bases and J by 6 bases, with 13 bases between. This chain's CDR3 is CAISEEGTVPEAFF. DNA for the CDR3: TGTGCCATCAGTGAGGAAGGGACGGTTCCTGAAGCTTTCTTT.